These T cell receptor beta chains were read from a single sample in a study of type 1 and type 2 diabetes patients. TCRdb reanalysed the multiplex PCR reads using MiXCR and keeps one entry per CDR3 protein. The sample has about 250,000 distinct CDR3 sequences; approximately 45% are singletons. The sample comprised peripheral blood mononuclear cells (PBMCs). Every receptor here comes from a young man with type 2 diabetes. The conserved cysteine and the conserved F or W are not part of the CDR3 here.

>12|TRBV30|TRBJ2-5
AWSTPGQSYGQY
>15|TRBV28|TRBJ1-2
ASSPNLGPREGDGYT
>12|TRBV27|TRBJ2-3
ASSSGRSTDTQY
>12|TRBV19|TRBJ2-1
ASSPSGNIYEQF
>11|TRBV20-1|TRBJ2-7
SARPRGDHEQY
>10|TRBV30|TRBJ2-7
AWSVAAYEQY
>15|TRBV12-5|TRBJ2-2
ASGLAPDGKNTGELF
>12|TRBV2|TRBJ2-5
ASRGDRDGETQY
>9|TRBV11-2|TRBJ1-2
ASSLSDGYT
>12|TRBV5-6|TRBJ2-3
ASSLYPGPDTQY
>13|TRBV28|TRBJ2-7
ASTRSRQGTYEQY
>14|TRBV5-1|TRBJ1-2
ASSTAGNGSLYGYT
>17|TRBV7-2|TRBJ2-5
ASSLDIAIGLAEGETQY
>12|TRBV6-1|TRBJ2-7
ASTPMTSRGEQY
>14|TRBV2|TRBJ2-1
ASSERGGRAYNEQF
>14|TRBV12-5|TRBJ2-1
ASGSGISGNYNEQF
>12|TRBV20-1|TRBJ2-2
SARVLGDTGELF
>12|TRBV6-5|TRBJ2-7
ASSYRGQGYEQY
>12|TRBV15|TRBJ1-2
ATSDQVGPYGYT
>12|TRBV30|TRBJ1-6
AWSYGQGGSPLH
>12|TRBV30|TRBJ2-1
AWNLAGGGHEQF
>11|TRBV6-1|TRBJ2-2
AISPGNTGELF
>15|TRBV7-2|TRBJ2-7
ASSSSPGTGDFYEQY